Presented here are 11 T cell receptor beta chains from one specimen sequenced in a study of CD8+ T cells in alopecia areata. Specified treatment: oral pan-JAK inhibitor, 5-10 mg twice daily. Once RNA had been extracted, it was reverse transcribed into cDNA to act as the sequencing template. Some clones are missing from TCRdb's copy, which holds only in-frame ones; the method was immunoSEQ multiplex PCR. The data contain around 100,000 clones, about 59% of them singletons. The sample here was CD8+ T cells sorted from blood, taken at week 24, from a patient treated with tofacitinib. Receptor source: a human donor with alopecia areata.

This clone was observed a few times. The chain employs TRBV10-3 and TRBJ2-7; tentatively, D is TRBD1 (5 bases). Germline-derived CDR1 and CDR2 are ENHRY and SYGVKD. V was shortened by 10 bases and J by 2 bases, with 12 bases between the two germline ends. The CDR3 is 12 residues long. The CDR3 DNA reads as TGTGCCACCGACAGTGATGCCTACGAGCAGTACTTC. Protein product: CATDSDAYEQYF.

The chain employs TRBV6-5 and TRBJ2-5; D not resolved. Per germline, CDR1 MNHEY and CDR2 SVGAGI. This CDR3 spans 15 amino acids. V lost 7 bases and J lost 8, with 23 bases in between. Here the CDR3 DNA reads TGTGCCAGCACCGCAACCGGGCAGCTCGCAGGCACCCAGTACTTC. Amino acid sequence: CASTATGQLAGTQYF.

The count of this clone is one. This chain links TRBV5-4 with TRBJ1-2; no firm D call. Germline V gene lookup returns CDR1 SGHNT and CDR2 YYREEE (reference sequence). The CDR3 totals 13 residues. The chain's CDR3 is CAFSTLANYGYTF. CDR3 sequence (DNA): TGTGCTTTCAGTACCCTAGCTAACTATGGCTACACCTTC.

The J gene is TRBJ1-6, the V gene TRBV27; 7 bases are a match to TRBD1. This CDR3 has 16 amino acids. Germline lookup yields CDR1 MNHEY and CDR2 SMNVEV (reference sequence). J gave up 0 bases and V 5 bases, and 4 bases lay outside the gene matches. CDR3 residues: CASSRPGGSYNSPLHF. In DNA, the CDR3 is TGTGCCAGCAGTCGCCCAGGGGGCTCCTATAATTCACCCCTCCACTTT.

The rearrangement links TRBV19 to TRBJ2-7; D possibly corresponds to TRBD1 (6 bases). The germline V gene encodes CDR1 LNHDA and CDR2 SQIVND (reference sequence). This CDR3 has 14 amino acids. V lost 6 bases and J lost 0, with 12 bases in between. The CDR3 reads CASSHRDTSYEQYF. The DNA for the CDR3 is TGTGCCAGTAGCCACCGGGACACCTCCTACGAGCAGTACTTC. The entire variable domain, with the rest obtained from reference TRBV19 and TRBJ2-7, is as follows: DGGITQSPKYLFRKEGQNVTLSCEQNLNHDAMYWYRQDPGQGLRLIYYSQIVNDFQKGDIAEGYSVSREKKESFPLTVTSAQKNPTAFYLCASSHRDTSYEQYFGPGTRLTVT.

The chain employs TRBV4-2 and TRBJ2-5; 11 nucleotides agree with TRBD2. The V gene's germline CDR1 is LGHNA and CDR2 YNFKEQ. V shed 0 bases and J 2 bases; nucleotides not matched to a gene: 2. The CDR3 has 16 residues. Written as DNA, the CDR3 is TGTGCCAGCAGCCAAGAACTAGCGGGGGAACAAGAGACCCAGTACTTC. Its protein product is CASSQELAGEQETQYF.

V gene TRBV29-1 combines with J gene TRBJ2-3; possible D gene TRBD1, 5 bases. V was cut by 5 bases and J by 4 bases, with 10 bases left in between. Germline V CDR1 and CDR2: SQVTM, ANQGSEA. The CDR3 consists of 12 residues. The CDR3 loop is CSVIGHPDTQYF. CDR3 DNA: TGCAGCGTTATAGGACACCCAGATACGCAGTATTTT.

The V and J genes are TRBV13 and TRBJ2-7; no reliable D call. Trimming removed 4 bases from V and 4 bases from J, with 11 bases in between. From germline, CDR1 is PRHDT and CDR2 FYEKMQ (reference sequence). The CDR3 is made up of 13 amino acids. The CDR3 region is CASSSNSGYEQYF. The CDR3 DNA reads as TGTGCCAGCAGCTCAAATTCCGGGTACGAGCAGTACTTC.

This clone was detected once. The genes are TRBV9 and TRBJ2-1; D may match TRBD1 or TRBD2 (6 bases each). Between the trimmed V and J ends, which lost 1 base and 7 bases, there was a span of 15 bases. Germline-derived CDR1 and CDR2 are SGDLS and YYNGEE. The CDR3 is 15 residues long. CDR3 sequence: CASSVRTARENEQFF. CDR3 coding DNA: TGTGCCAGCAGCGTAAGGACAGCACGGGAGAATGAGCAGTTCTTC.

This chain joins TRBV4-3 and TRBJ2-7, with D perhaps TRBD1 or TRBD2 (5 bases each). This CDR3 is built from 17 residues. From germline, CDR1 is LGHNA and CDR2 YSLEER. The V gene lost 0 bases and the J gene lost 0 bases, with 15 bases spanning the gap. This CDR3 reads CASSQDATGTGSYEQYF. CDR3 bases: TGCGCCAGCAGCCAAGATGCTACGGGGACGGGCTCCTACGAGCAGTACTTC.

The chain couples TRBV27 to TRBJ1-1, with 10 bases lining up with TRBD1. The CDR3 is made up of 14 amino acids. From germline, CDR1 is MNHEY and CDR2 SMNVEV (reference sequence). Germline trimming cut 4 bases from V and 4 bases from J; bases unmatched to any gene: 3. CDR3 bases: TGTGCCAGCAGTTATAGGACAGGGGGCACTGAAGCTTTCTTT. Amino acid sequence: CASSYRTGGTEAFF.